The 4 T cell receptor beta chains below all came from one sample that was sequenced in a study of cytomegalovirus exposure and HLA in healthy donors. 60 Vbeta and 13 Jbeta primers were used in PCR. Libraries were prepared by immunoSEQ multiplex PCR; TCRdb keeps only in-frame clonotypes and omits some of them. In the table there are about 160,000 clones, 60% to 80% of which are singletons. Sequenced input: PBMCs. Receptor source: a woman aged 45-60 years in good health and CMV-seropositive.

V gene TRBV5-1 combines with J gene TRBJ1-1; D is perhaps TRBD1 (6 bases). Trimming took 3 bases from V and 5 from J, leaving 14 bases between them. There are 14 residues in the CDR3. Germline CDR1 is SGHRS and CDR2 is YFSETQ. This chain's CDR3 is CASSSTGSRTEAFF. DNA of the CDR3: TGCGCCAGCAGCTCCACAGGGTCTCGAACTGAAGCTTTCTTT.

This clone was counted between two and nine times. V gene TRBV2 combines with J gene TRBJ1-1, with a tentative D call TRBD1 (5 bases). The CDR3 covers 13 residues. Trimming took off 7 bases at V and 2 bases at J, with 11 bases between the two ends. Germline V gene data show CDR1 as SNHLY and CDR2 as FYNNEI. CDR3 sequence (DNA): TGTGCCAGCAACCGGGACTTCAACACTGAAGCTTTCTTT. Its translation is CASNRDFNTEAFF.

V gene TRBV7-2 combines with J gene TRBJ1-2; the D gene is possibly TRBD1 (5 bases). Trimming removed 4 bases from V and 4 bases from J, with 10 bases in between. Germline CDR1 is SGHTA and CDR2 is FQGNSA. The CDR3 covers 13 residues. DNA for the CDR3: TGTGCCAGCAGCTCGACAGACCTCTATGGCTACACCTTC. Protein: CASSSTDLYGYTF. Filled out from reference TRBV7-2 and TRBJ1-2, the complete variable domain reads GAGVSQSPSNKVTEKGKDVELRCDPISGHTALYWYRQSLGQGLEFLIYFQGNSAPDKSGLPSDRFSAERTGGSVSTLTIQRTQQEDSAVYLCASSSTDLYGYTFGSGTRLTVV.

The V gene is TRBV7-3, the J gene TRBJ2-1; 8 nucleotides line up with TRBD2. V dropped 3 bases and J dropped 3; count of bases not matched to a gene: 1. The V gene's germline CDR1 is SGHTA and CDR2 FQGTGA. The CDR3 consists of 14 residues. In DNA, the CDR3 is TGTGCCAGCAGCTTCCTAGCGGGCTACAATGAGCAGTTCTTC. This gives the protein CASSFLAGYNEQFF.